The subject of this entry is one T cell receptor (beta chain). Its matching antigen is unknown. Free of recent acute infections or vaccinations, the donors were healthy HIV-negative adults. This entry is derived from a study of shared clonotypes between healthy human individuals. Study overall: The donor group consisted of a couple of women and three men, aged 18 to 49.

For each subset, genomic DNA was distributed in equal portions over several immunoSEQ plates. TCRdb's table, derived via immunoSEQ multiplex PCR, lists solely in-frame clones and lacks some. The sample contains some 1.5 million clones, 95% to 99% of which appear only once. With 4 bases clipped from V and 6 bases from J, the junction kept 8 bases outside the gene matches. CDR3 length: 14 amino acids. CDR1 and CDR2 from the germline V gene are SNHLY and FYNNEI. General study points: Sharing across four donors was highest in naive CD4 (around 5%) and lowest in memory CD8 (roughly 0.4%).

Sequencing was performed on naive CD4+ T cells sorted from blood. Subset: CD45RA+ positively selected. The V call is TRBV2, the J call TRBJ2-7, with TRBD1 matching over 8 bases. This TCR derives from a man younger than 40 in good health. CDR3 loop: CASSVDRGSVEQYF. The CDR3 DNA sequence: TGTGCCAGCAGTGTCGACAGGGGCTCGGTCGAGCAGTACTTC.